The present T cell receptor (beta chain) was sequenced within a study of blood T cell repertoires in COVID-19. Overall study context: PBMCs, B-cell-depleted T cells, or T cells were the source of the cDNA or gDNA that made up the material.

V was clipped by 7 bases and J by 5 bases; unmatched bases: 6. Germline lookup yields CDR1 KGHDR and CDR2 SFDVKD. CDR3 length: 15 residues. In the original processing: Reference gene primers were amplified, and this amplification served to estimate nucleated cell counts. TCRdb keeps only in-frame clones here, not all; method: immunoSEQ multiplex PCR. D and trimming come from the DNA, and the V and J calls and clone size come from that table. The table includes 120,000 to 150,000 clones, around four fifths detected once. This clone was detected a few times. The V and J genes are TRBV24-1 and TRBJ2-3; 12 nucleotides agree with TRBD1. The source is a human donor in a cohort sampled during active COVID-19. What was sequenced was peripheral blood. CDR3 bases: TGTGCCACCAGCGGGACAGGGGGCCGGGGAGATACGCAGTATTTT. This codes for CATSGTGGRGDTQYF.